The 4 T cell receptor beta chains presented below share a single source sample, sequenced in a study of T cell responses to AZD1222 COVID-19 vaccine. Sequenced by immunoSEQ multiplex PCR; TCRdb stores in-frame clones only, minus some. The profile shows some 180,000 clones, roughly 87% of them singletons. The sample in question was peripheral blood, obtained 28 days after the second AZD1222 dose. Receptors originate from an adult who received the AZD1222 COVID-19 vaccine.

The chain carries TRBV5-1 and TRBJ1-5; 9 bases are shared with TRBD1. Trimming at V came to 0 bases and at J to 2 bases, leaving 0 bases not matched to a gene. CDR1 is SGHRS, CDR2 YFSETQ, per germline. The CDR3 length is 15 residues. DNA of the CDR3: TGCGCCAGCAGCTTGGGACAGGGGGGCAATCAGCCCCAGCATTTT. It encodes CASSLGQGGNQPQHF.

The gene calls are TRBV4-3 and TRBJ1-2, with 8 bases fitting TRBD1. Unmatched junction bases numbered 5, after V lost 1 base and J lost 4 bases. This CDR3 has 15 amino acids. Germline V CDR1 and CDR2: LGHNA, YSLEER. CDR3 bases: TGCGCCAGCAGCCAAGGGGCAGGGGGCGGCTATGGCTACACCTTC. Translating it yields CASSQGAGGGYGYTF.

In this sample, this clone turned up once. The chain links TRBV27 to TRBJ1-1, with D possibly TRBD1 on 6 matching bases. Trimming pared 2 bases from V and 3 bases from J, leaving 10 bases between. Germline V lookup: CDR1 MNHEY, CDR2 SMNVEV (reference sequence). CDR3 length: 14 amino acids. Here the CDR3 reads CASSLQGRDTEAFF. CDR3 DNA: TGTGCCAGCAGTTTACAGGGGAGGGACACTGAAGCTTTCTTT.

This clone came up once. The CDR3 DNA is TGTGCCATCAGTGAGGCCCCGACATGGAGCTATGGCTACACCTTC. Its protein is CAISEAPTWSYGYTF. The chain links TRBV10-3 to TRBJ1-2; the D is unclear. Germline V gene data show CDR1 as ENHRY and CDR2 as SYGVKD. The CDR3 sequence is 15 residues long. The V and J ends lost 2 bases and 4 bases respectively, with 14 bases between them.